This TCR beta chain is drawn from a study of shared clonotypes between healthy human individuals. Study information: Sampling drew on donors who were a couple of women and three men aged 18 to 49.

Sequencing was performed with immunoSEQ multiplex PCR; in TCRdb, only in-frame clones are kept and a portion is missing. The sample gives roughly 490,000 clones, around 80% of which show up once; roughly 12% is in the top ten. Germline loops: CDR1 KGHSH, CDR2 LQKENI. The CDR3 spans 11 residues. Trimming removed 3 bases at V and 5 bases at J, with 4 bases between. A remark on this clone: Its target is unknown. Other DNA sequences in this sample translate to the same CDR3.

Study-wide results and limits: Only a few donors were included, so the genetic and exposure-history diversity represented was limited.

The TCR originated in a woman aged 40 to 50 in good health. Some clones in this sample may be carry-over from other donors' samples. The sequenced material came from PBMCs. The chain recombines TRBV18 with TRBJ2-5; no clear D gene. CDR3 in DNA: TGTGCCAGCTCACCTGATGAGACCCAGTACTTC. Translated, it gives CASSPDETQYF. Supplemented by reference TRBV18 and TRBJ2-5, the full variable domain reads NAGVMQNPRHLVRRRGQEARLRCSPMKGHSHVYWYRQLPEEGLKFMVYLQKENIIDESGMPKERFSAEFPKEGPSILRIQQVVRGDSAAYFCASSPDETQYFGPGTRLLVL.